These 30 T cell receptor beta chains were all obtained from the same sample, sequenced in a study of T-cell reconstitution after alpha-beta-depleted transplantation in children. During its preparation, the TCRbeta library received unique molecular identifiers. TCRdb reanalysed the PCR reads using MiXCR and keeps one entry per CDR3 protein. The sample lists 490,000 or so distinct CDR3 sequences, around 13% seen once, with about 6% in the top ten. This specimen was PBMCs from the stem cell graft donor, taken from the stem cell graft. Every receptor here comes from a human donor who donated a stem cell graft to a child with combined immunodeficiency.

This clonotype has a handful of counts. The chain recombines TRBV7-8 with TRBJ2-5; 8 bases are a match to TRBD1. The CDR3 covers 15 residues. Looked up from germline, CDR1 is SGHVS and CDR2 is FQNEAQ. Trimming removed 5 bases from V and 1 base from J; junction bases left unmatched: 6. The CDR3 region has the DNA TGTGCCAGCAGCCCGGACAGGGCCCTCCAAGAGACCCAGTACTTC. Amino acid sequence: CASSPDRALQETQYF.

This rearrangement joins TRBV12-3 or TRBV12-4 to TRBJ1-1; TRBD1 might be the D (5 bases). The CDR3 extends over 13 amino acids. Deletions cut 5 bases from V and 5 bases from J, with 12 bases between. The CDR3 loop is CASSATRGTEAFF. The CDR3 region has the DNA TGTGCCAGCAGTGCCACAAGGGGAACTGAAGCTTTCTTT.

This clonotype turned up a few times. The chain combines TRBV10-3 with TRBJ2-7, with a weak D call TRBD1 (6 bases). V lost 4 bases to trimming and J lost 4 bases, with 14 bases between them. Germline V gene data show CDR1 as ENHRY and CDR2 as SYGVKD. This CDR3 is built from 14 residues. The CDR3 is CAISGTAAMYEQYF. CDR3 coding DNA: TGTGCCATCAGTGGGACAGCCGCCATGTACGAGCAGTACTTC.

This clonotype was seen more than once but under ten times. This rearrangement joins TRBV4-3 to TRBJ2-2, with a weak D call TRBD1 (5 bases). The CDR3 extends over 16 amino acids. V was clipped by 0 bases and J by 1 base, with 9 bases between them. CDR1 and CDR2 from the germline V gene are LGHNA and YSLEER. CDR3 loop: CASSQDGTGNTGELFF. CDR3 nucleotides: TGCGCCAGCAGCCAAGATGGCACAGGGAACACCGGGGAGCTGTTTTTT.

For this clonotype: Being one base from a much bigger clone, this may be a read error. The CDR3 DNA reads TGCGCCAGCAGCCCGGGATGGGACACCGGGGAGCCGTTTTTT. Its translation is CASSPGWDTGEPFF. The chain carries TRBV5-1 and TRBJ2-2, with a tentative D call TRBD1 (6 bases). This CDR3 region has 14 residues. The germline gives CDR1 SGHRS, CDR2 YFSETQ.

The CDR3 DNA reads TGCGCCAGCAGCCAAGGGGAGAATAACTATGGCTACACCTTC. Its translation: CASSQGENNYGYTF. This chain uses TRBV4-3 with TRBJ1-2, with D uncertain. Trimming took off 1 base at V and 1 base at J, with 7 bases between the two ends. CDR1 LGHNA and CDR2 YSLEER come from the germline V gene. The CDR3 totals 14 residues.

This clonotype was detected a few times. The chain carries TRBV6-1 and TRBJ2-1, with D possibly being TRBD2 (6 bases). From germline, CDR1 is MNHNS and CDR2 SASEGT. The CDR3 is made up of 14 amino acids. The V and J ends lost 6 bases and 0 bases respectively, with 9 bases between them. CDR3 protein: CASRDSGSYNEQFF. The CDR3 coding sequence is TGTGCCAGCAGGGATAGCGGCTCCTACAATGAGCAGTTCTTC.

The chain has TRBV6-2 or TRBV6-3 and TRBJ2-5, with 10 bases lining up with TRBD2. With 4 bases clipped from V and 6 bases from J, the junction kept 11 bases outside the gene matches. The CDR3 consists of 16 residues. Germline V gene sequence: CDR1 MNHEY, CDR2 SVGEGT. CDR3 loop: CASSSFPTSGLKTQYF. The CDR3 bases are TGTGCCAGCAGTTCATTCCCGACTAGCGGGTTGAAGACCCAGTACTTC.

This clonotype was counted between two and nine times. This chain links TRBV21-1 with TRBJ2-5. TRBV21-1 counts as a pseudogene. The CDR3 loop spans 13 amino acids. The CDR3 coding sequence is TGTGCCAGCAGCACAACAGCCGAAGAGACCCAGTACTTC. Translated: CASSTTAEETQYF.

In its sample, this clonotype was seen many times. The chain has TRBV12-3 or TRBV12-4 and TRBJ2-7; D gene uncertain. V lost 0 bases and J 5 bases, leaving 5 bases between the germline ends. The CDR3 is 12 amino acids. The CDR3 here is CASSLASHEQYF. The CDR3 bases are TGTGCCAGCAGTTTAGCCAGCCACGAGCAGTACTTC.

The rearrangement joins TRBV29-1 to TRBJ2-7, with 10 nucleotides matching TRBD2. V shed 6 bases, J shed 0 bases, and the junction held 8 bases outside the gene matches. The germline gives CDR1 SQVTM, CDR2 ANQGSEA. This CDR3 region has 15 residues. The CDR3: CSVGASGSISYEQYF. The CDR3 region has the DNA TGCAGCGTGGGCGCTAGCGGGAGTATCTCCTACGAGCAGTACTTC.

This clonotype has a handful of counts. This chain links TRBV5-1 with TRBJ2-1; 10 bases fit TRBD1. The CDR3 is 15 residues long. The J segment lost 7 bases and the V segment lost 5 bases, leaving 9 bases of the junction unmatched. Germline loops: CDR1 SGHRS, CDR2 YFSETQ. This CDR3 is CASRADRGPLNEQFF. CDR3 bases: TGCGCCAGCAGAGCCGACAGGGGGCCTTTGAATGAGCAGTTCTTC.

This clonotype was seen at least ten times. The chain links TRBV10-3 to TRBJ2-7; TRBD1 agrees at 7 bases. J gave up 5 bases and V 6 bases, and 4 bases lay outside the gene matches. The CDR3 spans 12 residues. Germline V lookup: CDR1 ENHRY, CDR2 SYGVKD. DNA for the CDR3: TGTGCCATCAGCCCTGACAGGGACGAGCAGTACTTC. Translated: CAISPDRDEQYF.

This clonotype was counted only a few times. The CDR3 DNA is TGTGCCAGCAGTTTAATGGGCGGAGTTCGTAATCAGCCCCAGCATTTT. It codes for CASSLMGGVRNQPQHF. The chain employs TRBV27 and TRBJ1-5; D unclear. The CDR3 is 16 amino acids. Germline V gene sequence: CDR1 MNHEY, CDR2 SMNVEV (reference sequence). Trimming took off 2 bases at V and 4 bases at J, with 15 bases between the two ends.

The V gene is TRBV5-1, the J gene TRBJ2-3; tentatively, D is TRBD1 (5 bases). V gave up 4 bases and J gave up 6 bases, with 12 bases separating them. In germline, CDR1 is SGHRS, CDR2 YFSETQ. This CDR3 is 13 amino acids long. This CDR3 reads CASSPNRLDTQYF. The CDR3 DNA reads as TGCGCCAGCAGCCCGAACAGGCTGGATACGCAGTATTTT.

This sequence joins TRBV10-3 and TRBJ2-2; D uncertain. Trimming took off 0 bases at V and 3 bases at J, with 5 bases between the two ends. The CDR3 covers 14 residues. Germline V gene sequence: CDR1 ENHRY, CDR2 SYGVKD. The CDR3 region has the DNA TGTGCCATCAGTGAGTCGTGGGACACCGGGGAGCTGTTTTTT. Its protein product is CAISESWDTGELFF.

The chain is built from TRBV19 and TRBJ2-2; perhaps TRBD2 as D (6 bases). Germline CDR1 LNHDA, CDR2 SQIVND (reference sequence). This CDR3 region has 15 residues. Deletions cut 3 bases from V and 7 bases from J, with 15 bases between. CDR3 protein: CASSIGTSKGGELFF. The CDR3 DNA reads TGTGCCAGTAGTATCGGAACTAGCAAGGGCGGGGAGCTGTTTTTT.

The sample holds a few counts of this clonotype. The CDR3 loop reads CASSPGLSDTEAFF. CDR3 in DNA: TGTGCCAGCAGCCCAGGGTTATCGGACACTGAAGCTTTCTTT. The chain links TRBV7-9 to TRBJ1-1; TRBD1 is a possible D gene (5 bases). This CDR3 is built from 14 residues. The germline V and J ends were trimmed by 5 bases and 3 bases, with 13 bases remaining between them. Germline V lookup: CDR1 SEHNR, CDR2 FQNEAQ (reference sequence).

This clonotype was found many times. The chain couples TRBV5-5 to TRBJ1-4; maybe TRBD1 (6 bases). The CDR3 covers 14 residues. CDR1 SGHKS and CDR2 YYEKEE come from the germline V gene (reference sequence). V lost 4 bases to trimming and J lost 7 bases, with 14 bases between them. In DNA form, the CDR3 reads TGTGCCAGCAGCCCCCAGGGGCGGAGTGAAAAACTGTTTTTT. Residues: CASSPQGRSEKLFF.

The gene calls are TRBV11-2 and TRBJ2-1; tentative D call: TRBD2 (6 bases). V was shortened by 2 bases and J by 1 base, with 12 bases between the two germline ends. CDR1 and CDR2 from the germline V gene are SGHAT and FQNNGV. The CDR3 length is 16 residues. The CDR3 sequence is CASSLYGGTSYNEQFF. The CDR3 DNA reads TGTGCCAGCAGCTTATATGGAGGGACTTCCTACAATGAGCAGTTCTTC.

The V gene is TRBV7-2, the J gene TRBJ2-3; D not resolved. Looked up from germline, CDR1 is SGHTA and CDR2 is FQGNSA. The CDR3 has 13 residues. Trimming left V 6 bases short and J 2 bases short, with 9 bases between. The CDR3 loop reads CASSRPNTDTQYF. The CDR3 nucleotides are TGTGCCAGCAGTCGTCCAAACACAGATACGCAGTATTTT.

In this sample, this clonotype turned up a few times. The rearrangement uses TRBV27 and TRBJ2-5; D possibly corresponds to TRBD2 (5 bases). The CDR3 is 17 residues long. Trimming left V 0 bases short and J 1 base short, with 15 bases between. CDR1 is MNHEY, CDR2 SMNVEV, per germline (reference sequence). The CDR3 region has the DNA TGTGCCAGCAGTTTATCCCCTGCCCCGGGGTTCCAAGAGACCCAGTACTTC. Amino acids: CASSLSPAPGFQETQYF.

V gene TRBV4-1 combines with J gene TRBJ2-1; no firm D call. V was trimmed by 4 bases and J by 0 bases, leaving 10 bases between them. This CDR3 has 15 amino acids. Germline V gene lookup returns CDR1 MGHRA and CDR2 YSYEKL. CDR3 nucleotides: TGCGCCAGCAGCCGAGACATTAACTCCTACAATGAGCAGTTCTTC. This sequence encodes CASSRDINSYNEQFF.

The sample holds many counts of this clonotype. The chain has TRBV7-9 and TRBJ2-5, with 7 bases matching TRBD1. The CDR3 is 16 amino acids. The germline CDR1 and CDR2 sequences are SEHNR and FQNEAQ (reference sequence). The V segment lost 3 bases and the J segment 5 bases; nucleotides outside the gene matches: 12. The CDR3 DNA follows: TGTGCCAGCAGCTTGGTCGGGACAGACAGGTTGGAGACCCAGTACTTC. Translated: CASSLVGTDRLETQYF.

This clonotype has a handful of counts. The chain employs TRBV12-3 or TRBV12-4 and TRBJ2-1, with 8 bases aligning to TRBD2. V was clipped by 5 bases and J by 2 bases; unmatched bases: 8. The CDR3 is made up of 16 amino acids. DNA for the CDR3: TGTGCCAGCAGTATACTTTCTAGCGGGCCCTACAATGAGCAGTTCTTC. This encodes CASSILSSGPYNEQFF.

This clonotype was seen only a few times. This chain uses TRBV30 with TRBJ2-7, with a possible D match to TRBD2 (6 bases). Germline CDR1 and CDR2: GTSNPN and SVGIG (reference sequence). This CDR3 region has 13 residues. With 2 bases removed from V and 6 bases from J, the gap between germline ends came to 14 bases. CDR3 region: CAWSKGLEGEQYF. The CDR3, as DNA: TGTGCCTGGAGTAAGGGACTGGAGGGCGAGCAGTACTTC.

V gene TRBV11-3 combines with J gene TRBJ2-5; tentatively, D is TRBD2 (6 bases). V was clipped by 4 bases and J by 5 bases, with 17 bases between them. The germline CDR1 and CDR2 sequences are SGHNT and YENEEA. The CDR3 covers 15 residues. CDR3 residues: CASSSRDRQGETQYF. The CDR3 DNA is TGTGCCAGCAGCTCGCGGGACCGACAAGGGGAGACCCAGTACTTC.

The CDR3: CASSQETTGLQSGYTF. The CDR3 bases are TGTGCCAGCAGCCAGGAAACGACAGGGCTCCAATCGGGCTACACCTTC. V and J are TRBV3-1 and TRBJ1-2, with 7 bases fitting TRBD1. The length of the CDR3 is 16 residues. Per germline, CDR1 LGHDT and CDR2 YNNKEL (reference sequence). J was trimmed by 8 bases and V by 3 bases; bases with no gene match: 15.

This chain links TRBV7-2 with TRBJ2-4; 10 nucleotides align to TRBD2. The CDR3 spans 16 residues. The ends lost 5 bases at V and 5 bases at J; junction bases unmatched: 9. CDR1 is SGHTA and CDR2 is FQGNSA in the germline V gene. The CDR3 DNA follows: TGTGCCAGCAGCGAAGCAGCGGGGGGGCCGGAAAACATTCAGTACTTC. Its translation: CASSEAAGGPENIQYF.

This chain connects TRBV10-3 to TRBJ2-3; D is unclear. The CDR3 sequence is 15 residues long. With 6 bases removed from V and 0 bases from J, the gap between germline ends came to 13 bases. Looked up from germline, CDR1 is ENHRY and CDR2 is SYGVKD. This chain's CDR3 is CAISSGVRSTDTQYF. CDR3 in DNA: TGTGCCATCAGCTCCGGAGTCAGGAGCACAGATACGCAGTATTTT.